This TCR beta chain came from a study of monozygotic twins with inflammatory bowel disease. The CDR3 has 17 residues. CDR1 is MGHDK and CDR2 is SYGVNS in the germline V gene. About this clonotype: Its antigen is not identified.

Researchers used template switching to add UMIs featuring a 6-nucleotide sample barcode. TCRdb re-called the 5' RACE reads; one entry per CDR3 protein, DNA not given. The listing contains approximately 330,000 distinct CDR3 sequences. Study results and caveats: The authors found no support for a single strong IBD-associated signal or clonotype. Especially where disease activity was present, IBD patients had fewer clonotypes in common with others than healthy twins did.

The TCR originated in a human donor with ulcerative colitis or Crohn's disease, or a healthy co-twin of an affected twin (not recorded which). The sample taken for sequencing was blood. The chain uses TRBV25-1 and TRBJ2-7; without DNA, the TCRdb call of TRBD1 cannot be checked. The CDR3 loop reads CASSEGPMGDRVNEQYF.